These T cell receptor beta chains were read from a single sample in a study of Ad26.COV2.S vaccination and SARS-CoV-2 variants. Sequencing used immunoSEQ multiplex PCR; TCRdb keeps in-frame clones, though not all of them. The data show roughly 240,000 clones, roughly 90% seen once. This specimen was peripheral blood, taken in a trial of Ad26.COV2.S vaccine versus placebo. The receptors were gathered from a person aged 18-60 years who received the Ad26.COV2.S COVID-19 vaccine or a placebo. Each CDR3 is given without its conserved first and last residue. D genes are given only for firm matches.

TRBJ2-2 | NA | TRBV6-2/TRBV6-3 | ASSPRDTGELF
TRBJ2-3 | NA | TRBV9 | ASSVISTDTQY
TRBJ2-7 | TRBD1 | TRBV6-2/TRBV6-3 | ASSRPRQGYEQY
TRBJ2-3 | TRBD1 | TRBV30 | AWSVTTGWTDTQY
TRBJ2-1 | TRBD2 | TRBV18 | ASSPAEKTSGRGNEQF
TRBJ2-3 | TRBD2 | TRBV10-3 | ATGREGATDTQY
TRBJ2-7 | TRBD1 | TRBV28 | ASSWDRRRFYEQY
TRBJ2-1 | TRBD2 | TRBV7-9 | ASSPSGLAGGPEYNEQF
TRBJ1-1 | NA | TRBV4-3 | ASSQDGTLNTEAF
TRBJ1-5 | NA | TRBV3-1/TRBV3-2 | ASSPDPGGLGQPQH
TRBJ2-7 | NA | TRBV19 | ASSRRGSEQY
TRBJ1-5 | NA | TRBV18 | ASSPDSYSNQPQH
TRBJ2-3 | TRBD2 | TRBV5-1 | ASVSGGHTDTQY
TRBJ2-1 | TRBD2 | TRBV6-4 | ASSDGGAYNEQF
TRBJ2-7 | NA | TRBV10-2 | ASRRPGAYEQY
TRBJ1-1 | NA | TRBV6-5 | ASSYGINTEAF
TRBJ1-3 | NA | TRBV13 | ASSSRGPSGNTIY
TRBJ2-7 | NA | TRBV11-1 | ASSPWTEPYEQY
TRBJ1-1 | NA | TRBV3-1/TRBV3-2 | ASSQDPVAEAF
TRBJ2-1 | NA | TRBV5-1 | ASSLEGGRVSYNEQF
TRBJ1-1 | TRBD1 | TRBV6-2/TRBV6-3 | ASSRGQGRISEAF
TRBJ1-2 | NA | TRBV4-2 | ASSQEGQLNYGYT
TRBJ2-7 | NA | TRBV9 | ASSVADQGYEQY
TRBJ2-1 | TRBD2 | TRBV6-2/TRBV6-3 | ASTYSGRGYNEQF
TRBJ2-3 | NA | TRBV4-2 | ASSQEGVDTQY